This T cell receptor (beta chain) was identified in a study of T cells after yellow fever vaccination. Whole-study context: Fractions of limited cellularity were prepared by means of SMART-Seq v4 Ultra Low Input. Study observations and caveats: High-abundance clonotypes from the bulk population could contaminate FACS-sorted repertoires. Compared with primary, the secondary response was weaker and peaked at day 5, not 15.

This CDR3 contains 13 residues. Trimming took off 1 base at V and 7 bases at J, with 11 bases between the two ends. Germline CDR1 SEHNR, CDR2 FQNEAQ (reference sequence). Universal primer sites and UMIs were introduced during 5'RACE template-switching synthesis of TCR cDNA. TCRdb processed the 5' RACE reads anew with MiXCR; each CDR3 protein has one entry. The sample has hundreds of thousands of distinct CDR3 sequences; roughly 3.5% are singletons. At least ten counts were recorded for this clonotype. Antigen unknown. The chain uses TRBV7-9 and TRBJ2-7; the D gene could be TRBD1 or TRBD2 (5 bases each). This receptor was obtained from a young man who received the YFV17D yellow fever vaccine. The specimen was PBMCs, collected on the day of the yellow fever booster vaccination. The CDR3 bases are TGTGCCAGCAGCTTAGGGGACCCAACGGAGCAGTACTTC. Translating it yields CASSLGDPTEQYF.